This TCR beta chain originates from a study of tumor and adjacent non-tumor tissue in lung cancer. For the study at large: Aged about 30 to 85 years, patients included fewer than 11 men and roughly 5 women with stage I to III disease.

RNA was extracted from bulk tissue without any cell sorting. The normal lung tissue was taken more than 3 cm from the tumor edge. Three rounds of nested PCR, following a modified ARM-PCR protocol, produced the TCRbeta library. TCRdb re-analysed the multiplex PCR reads in MiXCR, keeping a single row per CDR3 protein. The sample carries 90,000 to 100,000 distinct CDR3 sequences, 80% recorded once. With regard to this clonotype: An end of the junction differs from the germline gene, which may be a read error.

This sequence was found in a man aged 55-75 years with small cell lung cancer. The specimen was distant non-tumor lung tissue.

CDR3 loop: CASSAHPQVAVQFF. CDR3 coding DNA: TGTGCAAGCAGCGCGCATCCCCAGGTTGCTGTGCAGTTCTTC. The chain is built from TRBV14 and TRBJ2-1; D unresolved. Germline CDR1 reads SGHDN; CDR2 reads FVKESK. The CDR3 is 14 amino acids.